Reported below is one TCR beta chain. The CDR3 runs 13 residues. The germline gives CDR1 SGHRS, CDR2 YFSETQ. Trimming took 5 bases from V and 3 from J, leaving 12 bases between them. These data belong to a study of T cell changes during pregnancy in multiple sclerosis. Generated by immunoSEQ multiplex PCR, the TCRdb table keeps only in-frame clones and is missing some. Of some 67,000 clones in the sample, 91% were seen once. The TCR was taken from a female donor with multiple sclerosis, enrolled in a pregnancy study. The sequences come from peripheral blood, collected in the first trimester of pregnancy. The chain links TRBV5-1 to TRBJ2-7, with D possibly matching TRBD2 (6 bases). The CDR3 region is CASREGGSYEQYF. The CDR3 nucleotides read TGCGCCAGCAGGGAAGGAGGGAGCTACGAGCAGTACTTC.